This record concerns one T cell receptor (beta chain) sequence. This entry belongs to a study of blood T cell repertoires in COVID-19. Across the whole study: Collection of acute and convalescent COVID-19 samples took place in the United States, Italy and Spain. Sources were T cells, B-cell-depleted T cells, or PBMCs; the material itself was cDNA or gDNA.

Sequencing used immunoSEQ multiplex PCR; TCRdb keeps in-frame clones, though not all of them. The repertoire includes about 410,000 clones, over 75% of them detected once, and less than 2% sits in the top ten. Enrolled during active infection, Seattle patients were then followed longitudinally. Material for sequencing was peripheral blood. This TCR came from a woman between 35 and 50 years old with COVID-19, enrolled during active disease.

The CDR3 protein is CASTLKPPQGMNTEAFF. DNA for the CDR3: TGTGCCAGTACCTTAAAACCCCCTCAGGGCATGAACACTGAAGCTTTCTTT. This chain links TRBV19 with TRBJ1-1; the D gene is possibly TRBD1 (5 bases). Trimming took off 7 bases at V and 0 bases at J, with 21 bases between the two ends. Germline CDR1 and CDR2: LNHDA and SQIVND (reference sequence). This CDR3 has 17 amino acids.